This note documents a single TCR beta chain sequence. These data belong to a study of blood T cell repertoires in COVID-19. The V end was cut by 2 bases, the J end by 9 bases, with 14 bases between. The CDR3 spans 15 residues. Germline V CDR1 and CDR2: SGHVS, FQNEAQ. Assay: immunoSEQ multiplex PCR; the TCRdb copy retains only in-frame clones and omits some. The repertoire has 250,000 to 350,000 clones, around nine tenths of them found once; the top ten carry 5.5% to 6%. The chain carries TRBV7-8 and TRBJ1-6; no clear D gene. The specimen was PBMCs or T cells enriched from blood (not recorded which). This sequence was found in a woman younger than 45 who had recovered from COVID-19. CDR3 DNA: TGTGCCAGCAGCTTACGAGGGAGTATTATTTCACCCCTCCACTTT. Its translation is CASSLRGSIISPLHF. Full variable domain (missing parts from reference TRBV7-8 and TRBJ1-6): GAGVSQSPRYKVAKRGQDVALRCDPISGHVSLFWYQQALGQGPEFLTYFQNEAQLDKSGLPSDRFFAERPEGSVSTLKIQRTQQEDSAVYLCASSLRGSIISPLHFGNGTRLTVT.